This is a list of T cell receptor beta chains from one sample in a study of T cells after yellow fever vaccination. TCRdb processed the 5' RACE reads anew with MiXCR; each CDR3 protein has one entry. The sample includes around 550,000 distinct CDR3 sequences, roughly a fifth of them seen just once. Sequencing was performed on PBMCs, taken 15 days after the yellow fever booster vaccination. The receptors here all came from a man aged 30 to 45 who received the YFV17D yellow fever vaccine. CDR3s leave out the opening cysteine and the closing phenylalanine or tryptophan. The order of the fields is J gene, V gene, CDR3 protein.

J gene: TRBJ2-3; V gene: TRBV10-3; CDR3 protein: AISLGGPSTDTQY
J gene: TRBJ2-7; V gene: TRBV14; CDR3 protein: ASSQERDDRFYEQY
J gene: TRBJ1-2; V gene: TRBV28; CDR3 protein: ASSIPFDRDLASYT
J gene: TRBJ2-7; V gene: TRBV5-1; CDR3 protein: ASSLVSSPYEQY
J gene: TRBJ2-4; V gene: TRBV28; CDR3 protein: ASSPEGFSSIAKNIQY
J gene: TRBJ2-5; V gene: TRBV29-1; CDR3 protein: SVELGRETQY
J gene: TRBJ1-2; V gene: TRBV3-1; CDR3 protein: ASSQTQGRSGYT
J gene: TRBJ2-7; V gene: TRBV29-1; CDR3 protein: SVEEGAGSSYEQY
J gene: TRBJ2-1; V gene: TRBV18; CDR3 protein: ASSPLAGWSYNEQF
J gene: TRBJ1-1; V gene: TRBV7-9; CDR3 protein: ASSLDTDHTEAF
J gene: TRBJ2-2; V gene: TRBV24-1; CDR3 protein: ATSDLGDPGTGELF
J gene: TRBJ1-4; V gene: TRBV6-1; CDR3 protein: ASSRREGYEKLF
J gene: TRBJ1-3; V gene: TRBV30; CDR3 protein: AWSAPGRSGNTIY
J gene: TRBJ2-3; V gene: TRBV7-2; CDR3 protein: ASSLVGQGALTDTQY
J gene: TRBJ2-6; V gene: TRBV6-5; CDR3 protein: ASSYMGGAGANVLT
J gene: TRBJ2-7; V gene: TRBV28; CDR3 protein: ASSLPAQLSEQY
J gene: TRBJ2-1; V gene: TRBV6-2/TRBV6-3; CDR3 protein: ASSYSSRDLRNEQF
J gene: TRBJ2-7; V gene: TRBV6-1; CDR3 protein: ASAPGQNYEQY
J gene: TRBJ2-7; V gene: TRBV10-3; CDR3 protein: AITGSSYEQY
J gene: TRBJ2-7; V gene: TRBV21-1; CDR3 protein: ASSRGPNYEQY
J gene: TRBJ2-7; V gene: TRBV15; CDR3 protein: ATSRRREDLSYEQY
J gene: TRBJ2-2; V gene: TRBV7-8; CDR3 protein: ASSLGLAGASSTGELF